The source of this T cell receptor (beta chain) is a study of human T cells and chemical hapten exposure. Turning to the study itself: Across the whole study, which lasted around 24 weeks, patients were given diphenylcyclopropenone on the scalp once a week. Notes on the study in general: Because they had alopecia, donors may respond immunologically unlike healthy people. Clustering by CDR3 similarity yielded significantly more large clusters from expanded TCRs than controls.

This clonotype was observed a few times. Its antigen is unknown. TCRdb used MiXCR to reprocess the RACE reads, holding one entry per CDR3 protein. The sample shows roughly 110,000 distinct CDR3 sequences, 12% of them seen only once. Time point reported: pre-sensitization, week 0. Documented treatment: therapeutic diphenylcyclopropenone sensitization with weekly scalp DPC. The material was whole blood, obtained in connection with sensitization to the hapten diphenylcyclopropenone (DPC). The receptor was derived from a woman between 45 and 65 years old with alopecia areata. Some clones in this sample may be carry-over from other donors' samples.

CDR3 region: CASSQDSLMDTQYF. In nucleotides, the CDR3 is TGTGCCAGCAGCCAGGACAGTCTAATGGATACGCAGTATTTT. The chain joins TRBV11-3 to TRBJ2-3, with D possibly being TRBD1 (6 bases). The CDR3 is made up of 14 amino acids. Deletions cut 5 bases from V and 6 bases from J, with 15 bases between. The germline V gene has CDR1 SGHNT and CDR2 YENEEA.